These 23 T cell receptor beta chains originate from one sample sequenced in a study of cytomegalovirus exposure and HLA in healthy donors (dated by TCRdb to about 2017). The library was made by the immunoSEQ multiplex PCR assay. For the multiplex PCR, a mixture combining 60 forward primers for TCR Vbeta segments and 13 reverse primers for TCR Jbeta segments was used. In TCRdb, the immuneACCESS table is reduced to in-frame sequences with V and J assigned. These tables do not hold every clone; where another copy was compared, an unresolved V gene accounts for under half, and the others remain unexplained. The sample table on file contains roughly 150,000 clones. Jointly, the top ten make up around 1.5% of the sample. Sample: PBMCs. The receptors were sampled from a woman aged 50 to 60 in good health and CMV-seronegative.

This rearrangement joins TRBV5-1 to TRBJ1-2; 8 bases agree with TRBD1. The CDR3 consists of 15 residues. Per germline, CDR1 SGHRS and CDR2 YFSETQ. The junction had 9 bases not matched to a gene; V was cut back by 3 bases and J by 5 bases. CDR3 sequence (DNA): TGCGCCAGCAGCTCGGGACAGGCGAATGAGTATGGCTACACCTTC. This gives the protein CASSSGQANEYGYTF. Drawing the rest from reference TRBV5-1 and TRBJ1-2, the complete variable domain is KAGVTQTPRYLIKTRGQQVTLSCSPISGHRSVSWYQQTPGQGLQFLFEYFSETQRNKGNFPGRFSGRQFSNSRSEMNVSTLELGDSALYLCASSSGQANEYGYTFGSGTRLTVV.

CDR3 region: CASSQDPLAGTAGNTIYF. The CDR3 DNA sequence: TGCGCCAGCAGCCAAGATCCTTTGGCGGGGACAGCTGGAAACACCATATATTTT. This chain links TRBV4-3 with TRBJ1-3, with 7 positions matching TRBD1. The CDR3 runs to 18 residues. Germline CDR1 and CDR2: LGHNA and YSLEER. With V trimmed by 0 bases and J by 2 bases, 10 bases remained unmatched.

The rearrangement joins TRBV10-3 to TRBJ2-3; 8 bases align to TRBD1. In germline, CDR1 is ENHRY, CDR2 SYGVKD. V lost 4 bases to trimming and J lost 6 bases; unmatched junction nucleotides: 0. This CDR3 is built from 12 residues. CDR3 coding DNA: TGTGCCATCAGTGGGACAGGGGATACGCAGTATTTT. It codes for CAISGTGDTQYF.

The rearrangement joins TRBV4-1 to TRBJ2-7; 7 nucleotides align to TRBD1. The CDR3 spans 15 residues. Trimming cost V 0 bases and J 2 bases; bases outside gene matches: 4. Germline CDR1 MGHRA, CDR2 YSYEKL. CDR3 loop: CASSQENRGTYEQYF. The CDR3 coding sequence is TGCGCCAGCAGCCAAGAGAACAGGGGCACCTACGAGCAGTACTTC.

The chain couples TRBV30 to TRBJ1-2, with D perhaps TRBD1 (6 bases). V lost 0 bases to trimming and J lost 7 bases, with 12 bases between them. Germline V gene data show CDR1 as GTSNPN and CDR2 as SVGIG (reference sequence). This CDR3 comprises 13 residues. This chain's CDR3 is CAWSVGDIGGYTF. DNA for the CDR3: TGTGCCTGGAGTGTAGGGGACATAGGTGGCTACACCTTC.

The genes are TRBV7-9 and TRBJ2-7; D possibly corresponds to TRBD1 (5 bases). V was pared by 5 bases and J by 3 bases, with 11 bases between. The V gene's germline CDR1 is SEHNR and CDR2 FQNEAQ (reference sequence). This CDR3 has 13 amino acids. CDR3 in amino acids: CASSPRTRYEQYF. The DNA for the CDR3 is TGTGCCAGCAGCCCTAGGACACGCTACGAGCAGTACTTC.

The V gene is TRBV2, the J gene TRBJ2-1; D may be TRBD1 (5 bases). Trimming removed 1 base at V and 6 bases at J, with 13 bases between. Looked up from germline, CDR1 is SNHLY and CDR2 is FYNNEI. CDR3 length: 15 residues. The CDR3: CASSEVRVKGNEQFF. The CDR3 nucleotides are TGTGCCAGCAGTGAAGTCAGGGTGAAAGGCAATGAGCAGTTCTTC.

V and J are TRBV7-9 and TRBJ2-1, with a possible D match to TRBD2 (7 bases). This CDR3 comprises 15 residues. Per the germline V gene, CDR1 is SEHNR and CDR2 is FQNEAQ (reference sequence). V was pared by 6 bases and J by 4 bases, with 16 bases between. The CDR3 DNA is TGTGCCAGCAGTGGCGCGGGGGCCGATTACAATGAGCAGTTCTTC. This translates into CASSGAGADYNEQFF. Looking up the rest from reference TRBV7-9 and TRBJ2-1 gives the full variable domain: DTGVSQNPRHKITKRGQNVTFRCDPISEHNRLYWYRQTLGQGPEFLTYFQNEAQLEKSRLLSDRFSAERPKGSFSTLEIQRTEQGDSAMYLCASSGAGADYNEQFFGPGTRLTVL.

The rearrangement joins TRBV18 to TRBJ1-1; 7 nucleotides match TRBD1. The V segment lost 6 bases and the J segment 6 bases; nucleotides outside the gene matches: 10. The germline V gene has CDR1 KGHSH and CDR2 LQKENI. There are 14 residues in the CDR3. This CDR3 is CASSSQGTAPEAFF. The CDR3 DNA follows: TGTGCCAGCTCTAGCCAGGGGACAGCGCCTGAAGCTTTCTTT.

The V gene is TRBV29-1, the J gene TRBJ1-4; D may be TRBD1 (6 bases). CDR1 and CDR2 (germline): SQVTM, ANQGSEA. The CDR3 is made up of 13 amino acids. V lost 1 base to trimming and J lost 8 bases, with 11 bases between them. Written as DNA, the CDR3 is TGCAGCGTTGAAGCAGGGGTCCGCGAAAAACTGTTTTTT. It is translated as CSVEAGVREKLFF.

The V gene is TRBV11-2, the J gene TRBJ1-1, with 9 bases aligning to TRBD1. J lost 4 bases, V lost 1 base, and 4 bases had no gene match. CDR1 is SGHAT and CDR2 is FQNNGV in the germline V gene. CDR3 size: 15 residues. DNA of the CDR3: TGTGCCAGCAGCTTAGCGGGACAGGGAGGCACTGAAGCTTTCTTT. It is translated as CASSLAGQGGTEAFF.

The chain employs TRBV18 and TRBJ2-5, with 7 bases matching TRBD1. This CDR3 is 13 amino acids long. The ends lost 6 bases at V and 5 bases at J; junction bases unmatched: 6. CDR1 KGHSH and CDR2 LQKENI come from the germline V gene. Here the CDR3 reads CASSWTGEETQYF. CDR3 bases: TGTGCCAGCTCCTGGACAGGAGAGGAGACCCAGTACTTC.

The V call is TRBV18, the J call TRBJ2-7; D perhaps matches TRBD1 (5 bases). Per the germline V gene, CDR1 is KGHSH and CDR2 is LQKENI. V lost 3 bases, J lost 5 bases, and 11 bases lay in between. This CDR3 has 13 amino acids. As DNA, the CDR3 is TGTGCCAGCTCACCCCCGCAGGGTCACGAGCAGTACTTC. This gives the protein CASSPPQGHEQYF.

In nucleotides, the CDR3 is TGTGCCAGCAGGGAGGGACTAGCCGGCTACAATGAGCAGTTCTTC. Its protein is CASREGLAGYNEQFF. This chain joins TRBV6-5 and TRBJ2-1, with TRBD2 matching 9 bases. The CDR3 runs to 15 residues. Germline CDR1 and CDR2: MNHEY and SVGAGI. V lost 6 bases, J lost 3 bases, and 6 bases stayed unmatched.

V and J are TRBV6-1 and TRBJ2-3; 9 bases fit TRBD1. CDR1 is MNHNS, CDR2 SASEGT, per germline. The CDR3 has 15 residues. The junction had 6 bases not matched to a gene; V was cut back by 3 bases and J by 5 bases. The CDR3 DNA sequence: TGTGCCAGCAGTGACCCGGGACAGGGAGTAGATACGCAGTATTTT. This sequence encodes CASSDPGQGVDTQYF.

This chain joins TRBV28 and TRBJ2-1, with 7 bases fitting TRBD1. The J segment lost 10 bases and the V segment lost 5 bases, leaving 14 bases of the junction unmatched. CDR3 length: 15 residues. Germline loops: CDR1 MDHEN, CDR2 SYDVKM. CDR3: CASSGPGTAQREQFF. Written as DNA, the CDR3 is TGTGCCAGCAGTGGACCAGGGACAGCCCAGAGGGAGCAGTTCTTC.

The chain joins TRBV10-3 to TRBJ1-2; D is unresolved. This CDR3 comprises 14 residues. Germline V CDR1 and CDR2: ENHRY, SYGVKD. Trimming left V 1 base short and J 2 bases short, with 8 bases between. In nucleotides, the CDR3 is TGTGCCATCAGTGAGTGGGAGCTGAACTATGGCTACACCTTC. Translated: CAISEWELNYGYTF.

The chain links TRBV4-1 to TRBJ1-4; 9 bases are a match to TRBD1. V shed 4 bases, J shed 8 bases, and the junction held 11 bases outside the gene matches. The CDR3 consists of 16 residues. Germline-derived CDR1 and CDR2 are MGHRA and YSYEKL. The CDR3 DNA reads TGCGCCAGCAGCCTTCGGGACAGGGTTCGGAACGAAAAACTGTTTTTT. It is translated as CASSLRDRVRNEKLFF.

The chain carries TRBV5-1 and TRBJ2-1; 8 nucleotides line up with TRBD1. V dropped 6 bases and J dropped 6; count of bases not matched to a gene: 5. The CDR3 spans 13 residues. Germline V gene sequence: CDR1 SGHRS, CDR2 YFSETQ. As DNA, the CDR3 is TGCGCCAGCACCCGGACAGGGATCAATGAGCAGTTCTTC. Encoded protein: CASTRTGINEQFF.

The V gene is TRBV18, the J gene TRBJ1-1; no clear D. V lost 3 bases to trimming and J lost 1 base, with 6 bases between them. The CDR3 covers 13 residues. Germline values: CDR1 KGHSH, CDR2 LQKENI. CDR3 amino acids: CASSPAQNTEAFF. The CDR3 coding sequence is TGTGCCAGCTCACCGGCCCAGAACACTGAAGCTTTCTTT.

The chain uses TRBV16 and TRBJ2-7; TRBD2 agrees at 12 bases. Germline V gives CDR1 KGHSY, CDR2 FQNENV. Germline trimming cut 0 bases from V and 3 bases from J; bases unmatched to any gene: 3. The CDR3 is made up of 16 amino acids. In DNA, the CDR3 is TGTGCCAGCAGCCAATCCCTAGCGGGGGGGTTCTACGAGCAGTACTTC. Amino acid sequence: CASSQSLAGGFYEQYF.

The chain joins TRBV5-6 to TRBJ2-5; 8 bases align to TRBD2. J lost 5 bases, V lost 4 bases, and 16 bases had no gene match. Germline V CDR1 and CDR2: SGHDT, YYEEEE. This CDR3 has 17 amino acids. CDR3 nucleotide sequence: TGTGCCAGCAGCCACGACACTCGGCGGGGGGCCCCCGAGACCCAGTACTTC. As protein: CASSHDTRRGAPETQYF.

The chain is built from TRBV7-3 and TRBJ2-1, with 9 bases that match TRBD1. CDR3 length: 14 amino acids. CDR1 is SGHTA, CDR2 FQGTGA, per germline. With V trimmed by 5 bases and J by 9 bases, 8 bases remained unmatched. The CDR3 sequence: CASSQRTGEGEQFF. In DNA form, the CDR3 reads TGTGCCAGCAGCCAAAGGACAGGGGAGGGTGAGCAGTTCTTC.